This T cell receptor beta chain was sequenced during a study of CD8+CD57+ T cells in acquired aplastic anemia. Study-wide background: The sorted CD4+ and CD8+ cells yielded an average roughly 3 ug of DNA. About 10 million reads, on average, were obtained for CD4+ cells from healthy donors.

The TCR beta profiling, which covered VDJ combination and CDR3 sequence, was carried out using genomic DNA as the template. TCRdb reprocessed the reads with MiXCR, giving one entry per CDR3 protein. Here the sample spans about 190,000 distinct CDR3 sequences, approximately 52% being singletons. Per germline, CDR1 DFQATT and CDR2 SNEGSKA (reference sequence). V was pared by 6 bases and J by 7 bases, with 24 bases between. The CDR3 totals 16 residues. Concerning this clonotype itself: Its antigen is as yet unknown.

Study-wide results and caveats: Between the patient and control groups, CD8+ Simpson's diversity did not differ significantly. Sharing between patients and controls was observed for some 27 CD8+ CDR3 sequences.

The specimen sequenced was sorted CD4+, CD8+, or CD8+CD57+ T cells (not recorded which) from PBMCs. The rearrangement joins TRBV20-1 to TRBJ2-2; tentative D call: TRBD2 (6 bases). This TCR was recovered from a human donor in good health, serving as a control. In DNA, the CDR3 is TGCAGTGCACAGCGTGGGGGGACCAGACGTGGCGGGGAGCTGTTTTTT. Protein sequence: CSAQRGGTRRGGELFF.